The 13 T cell receptor beta chains below come from one sample, sequenced in a study of cytomegalovirus exposure and HLA in healthy donors. The PCR was carried out with 60 Vbeta primers and 13 Jbeta primers. TCRdb's table, derived via immunoSEQ multiplex PCR, lists solely in-frame clones and lacks some. The data show approximately 120,000 clones, with 60% to 80% seen just once and around 3% held by the top ten. Sequenced input: PBMCs. These receptors came from a woman aged 45 to 65 in good health and CMV-seronegative.

The rearrangement uses TRBV5-4 and TRBJ2-1; 8 bases align to TRBD2. The J segment lost 7 bases and the V segment lost 6 bases, leaving 18 bases of the junction unmatched. CDR3 length: 17 residues. The germline V gene has CDR1 SGHNT and CDR2 YYREEE (reference sequence). CDR3 DNA sequence: TGTGCCAGCACCCCGTCTTACCTTAGCGGGGCCGGAAATGAGCAGTTCTTC. It yields the protein CASTPSYLSGAGNEQFF.

This chain connects TRBV6-5 to TRBJ2-7, with 10 bases fitting TRBD1. Germline loops: CDR1 MNHEY, CDR2 SVGAGI. The CDR3 is made up of 15 amino acids. V was pared by 2 bases and J by 2 bases, with 3 bases of the junction left unmatched. The CDR3 nucleotides read TGTGCCAGCAGTTACGGACAGGGGGGGGCCTACGAGCAGTACTTC. Translating it yields CASSYGQGGAYEQYF.

CDR3 region: CASSIGGRAQETQYF. The DNA of the CDR3 is TGTGCCAGTAGTATAGGCGGGAGGGCCCAAGAGACCCAGTACTTC. This sequence joins TRBV19 and TRBJ2-5, with 9 bases lining up with TRBD2. The germline CDR1 and CDR2 sequences are LNHDA and SQIVND (reference sequence). The J segment lost 1 base and the V segment lost 1 base, leaving 1 base of the junction unmatched. The CDR3 runs to 15 residues.

The chain combines TRBV10-3 with TRBJ1-1; 12 nucleotides line up with TRBD1. The CDR3 sequence is 17 residues long. V dropped 0 bases and J dropped 5; count of bases not matched to a gene: 7. Per the germline V gene, CDR1 is ENHRY and CDR2 is SYGVKD. For the CDR3, the DNA is TGTGCCATCAGTGAGTCAGGGGGACAGGGGGCGAATACTGAAGCTTTCTTT. This codes for CAISESGGQGANTEAFF.

The chain employs TRBV27 and TRBJ2-5; 13 nucleotides match TRBD2. The J call may be faulty, since TRBJ2-7 better matches the DNA end. Germline CDR1 and CDR2: MNHEY and SMNVEV (reference sequence). The CDR3 is made up of 16 amino acids. The CDR3: CASSWTGTSGAYEQYF. The CDR3 DNA is TGTGCCAGCAGTTGGACCGGGACTAGCGGGGCCTACGAGCAGTACTTC.

The DNA of the CDR3 is TGTGCCAGCAGCCGGCGACAGGGGAGCACAGATACGCAGTATTTT. Its translation: CASSRRQGSTDTQYF. The rearrangement links TRBV7-2 to TRBJ2-3, with 8 bases fitting TRBD1. This CDR3 has 15 amino acids. V dropped 5 bases and J dropped 0; count of bases not matched to a gene: 4. CDR1 and CDR2 (germline): SGHTA, FQGNSA.

The chain's CDR3 is CSVAFETQYF. CDR3 coding DNA: TGCAGCGTTGCTTTTGAGACCCAGTACTTC. V and J are TRBV29-1 and TRBJ2-5; D not certain. Trimming removed 4 bases from V and 5 bases from J, with 5 bases in between. The CDR3 consists of 10 residues. The germline gives CDR1 SQVTM, CDR2 ANQGSEA. The full variable domain, in which reference TRBV29-1 and TRBJ2-5 provide the parts outside the CDR3, is SAVISQKPSRDICQRGTSLTIQCQVDSQVTMMFWYRQQPGQSLTLIATANQGSEATYESGFVIDKFPISRPNLTFSTLTVSNMSPEDSSIYLCSVAFETQYFGPGTRLLVL.

The genes are TRBV15 and TRBJ1-5; D possibly corresponds to TRBD1 (5 bases). The germline CDR1 and CDR2 sequences are LNHNV and YYDKDF (reference sequence). The CDR3 is 15 amino acids. V was clipped by 0 bases and J by 3 bases, with 9 bases between them. CDR3 loop: CATSRDAGINQPQHF. CDR3 sequence (DNA): TGTGCCACCAGCAGAGATGCAGGGATCAATCAGCCCCAGCATTTT.

The J gene is TRBJ2-1, the V gene TRBV28; TRBD2 is a possible D gene (6 bases). Germline values: CDR1 MDHEN, CDR2 SYDVKM. This CDR3 comprises 19 residues. With 4 bases removed from V and 12 bases from J, the gap between germline ends came to 34 bases. In DNA, the CDR3 is TGTGCCAGCAGTTACTTAGGGGACTGGCGAGGTCTTCCCACCCTGGGGCAGTTCTTC. Translating gives CASSYLGDWRGLPTLGQFF. Together with reference TRBV28 and TRBJ2-1, the CDR3 gives the full variable domain: DVKVTQSSRYLVKRTGEKVFLECVQDMDHENMFWYRQDPGLGLRLIYFSYDVKMKEKGDIPEGYSVSREKKERFSLILESASTNQTSMYLCASSYLGDWRGLPTLGQFFGPGTRLTVL.

The J gene is TRBJ1-2, the V gene TRBV11-3; 7 positions match TRBD1. The CDR3 is 15 residues long. Trimming took 5 bases from V and 5 from J; bases not matched to a gene: 11. Germline CDR1 SGHNT, CDR2 YENEEA. CDR3 bases: TGTGCCAGCAGCCCAGACCGGGACAGCCATTATGGCTACACCTTC. Translated, it gives CASSPDRDSHYGYTF.

This clone was seen a handful of times. The chain couples TRBV6-6 to TRBJ1-2; TRBD1 might be the D (5 bases). V was cut by 5 bases and J by 4 bases, with 17 bases left in between. The CDR3 has 15 amino acids. Germline CDR1 reads MNHNY; CDR2 reads SVGAGI (reference sequence). CDR3 sequence: CASSPQVYLSYGYTF. For the CDR3, the DNA is TGTGCCAGCAGTCCACAGGTTTACCTATCCTATGGCTACACCTTC.

The chain has TRBV15 and TRBJ1-3, with D hard to call. The V end lost 1 base, the J end lost 1 base, and 2 bases lay between the germline ends. This CDR3 is 13 amino acids long. Germline lookup yields CDR1 LNHNV and CDR2 YYDKDF (reference sequence). The CDR3 loop reads CATSRASGNTIYF. Here the CDR3 DNA reads TGTGCCACCAGCAGAGCTTCTGGAAACACCATATATTTT. The full variable domain, rest sourced from reference TRBV15 and TRBJ1-3, is DAMVIQNPRYQVTQFGKPVTLSCSQTLNHNVMYWYQQKSSQAPKLLFHYYDKDFNNEADTPDNFQSRRPNTSFCFLDIRSPGLGDTAMYLCATSRASGNTIYFGEGSWLTVV.

This clone was counted once. The chain has TRBV7-9 and TRBJ1-2, with D possibly TRBD1 on 6 matching bases. The ends were cut back, 3 bases at V and 0 bases at J, with 8 bases in the middle. This CDR3 has 14 residues. Germline V lookup: CDR1 SEHNR, CDR2 FQNEAQ (reference sequence). The CDR3 region is CASSFRGANYGYTF. As DNA, the CDR3 is TGTGCCAGCAGCTTCAGGGGAGCTAACTATGGCTACACCTTC.